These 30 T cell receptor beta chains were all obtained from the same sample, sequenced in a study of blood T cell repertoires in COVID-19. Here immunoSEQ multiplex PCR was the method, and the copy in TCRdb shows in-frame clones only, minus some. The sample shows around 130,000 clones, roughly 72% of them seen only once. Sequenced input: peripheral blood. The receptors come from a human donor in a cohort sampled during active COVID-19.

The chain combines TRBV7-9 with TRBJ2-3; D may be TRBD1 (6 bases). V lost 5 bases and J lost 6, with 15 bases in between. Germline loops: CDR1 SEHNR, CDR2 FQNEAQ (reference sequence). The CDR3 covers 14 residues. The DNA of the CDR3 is TGTGCCAGCAGCCCCCGGGACAAGCCGGATACGCAGTATTTT. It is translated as CASSPRDKPDTQYF.

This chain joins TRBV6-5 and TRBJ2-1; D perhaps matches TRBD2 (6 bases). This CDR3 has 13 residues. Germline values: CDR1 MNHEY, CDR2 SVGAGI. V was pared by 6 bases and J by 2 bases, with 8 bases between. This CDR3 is CASSGGTYNEQFF. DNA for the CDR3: TGTGCCAGCAGCGGGGGTACCTACAATGAGCAGTTCTTC.

Here the CDR3 DNA reads TGTGCCAGCAGCCCGTTCGGACAGGGCGGAACTGAAGCTTTCTTT. Translated, it gives CASSPFGQGGTEAFF. The V and J genes are TRBV7-9 and TRBJ1-1, with TRBD1 matching over 8 bases. The V gene's germline CDR1 is SEHNR and CDR2 FQNEAQ (reference sequence). V shed 5 bases and J 5 bases; nucleotides not matched to a gene: 10. The CDR3 spans 15 residues.

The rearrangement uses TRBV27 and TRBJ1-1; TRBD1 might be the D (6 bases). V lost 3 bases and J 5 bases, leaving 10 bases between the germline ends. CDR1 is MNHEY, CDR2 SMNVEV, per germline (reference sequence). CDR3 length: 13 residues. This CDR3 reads CASSLTGQTEAFF. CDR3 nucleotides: TGTGCCAGCAGTTTGACAGGTCAGACTGAAGCTTTCTTT.

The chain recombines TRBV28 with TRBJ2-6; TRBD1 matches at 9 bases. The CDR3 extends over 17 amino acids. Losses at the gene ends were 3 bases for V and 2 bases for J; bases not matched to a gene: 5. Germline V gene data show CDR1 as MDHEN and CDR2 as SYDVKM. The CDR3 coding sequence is TGTGCCAGCAGTTTCGAACAGGGGGCAGCTGGGGCCAACGTCCTGACTTTC. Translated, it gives CASSFEQGAAGANVLTF.

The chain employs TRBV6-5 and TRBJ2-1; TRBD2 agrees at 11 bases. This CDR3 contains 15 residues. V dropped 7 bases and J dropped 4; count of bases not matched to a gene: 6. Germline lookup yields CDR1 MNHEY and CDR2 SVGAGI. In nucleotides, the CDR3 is TGTGCCAGCACCACTAGCGGGGGCGATTACAATGAGCAGTTCTTC. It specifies CASTTSGGDYNEQFF.

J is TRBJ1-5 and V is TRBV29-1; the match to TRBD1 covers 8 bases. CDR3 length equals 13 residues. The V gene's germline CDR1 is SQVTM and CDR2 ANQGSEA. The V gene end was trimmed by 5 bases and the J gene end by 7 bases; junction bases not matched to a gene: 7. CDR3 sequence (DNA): TGCAGCGTTAGGACAGGGAACGGGCAGCCCCAGCATTTT. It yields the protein CSVRTGNGQPQHF. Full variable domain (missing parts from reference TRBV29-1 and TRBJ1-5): SAVISQKPSRDICQRGTSLTIQCQVDSQVTMMFWYRQQPGQSLTLIATANQGSEATYESGFVIDKFPISRPNLTFSTLTVSNMSPEDSSIYLCSVRTGNGQPQHFGDGTRLSIL.

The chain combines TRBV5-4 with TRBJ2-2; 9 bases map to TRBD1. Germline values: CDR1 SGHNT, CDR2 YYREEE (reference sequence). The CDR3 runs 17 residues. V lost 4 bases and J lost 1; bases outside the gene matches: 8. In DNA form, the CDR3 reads TGTGCCAGCAGCCAAGAACAGGGGGCAGGGAACACCGGGGAGCTGTTTTTT. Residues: CASSQEQGAGNTGELFF. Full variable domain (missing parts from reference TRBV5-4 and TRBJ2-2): ETGVTQSPTHLIKTRGQQVTLRCSSQSGHNTVSWYQQALGQGPQFIFQYYREEENGRGNFPPRFSGLQFPNYSSELNVNALELDDSALYLCASSQEQGAGNTGELFFGEGSRLTVL.

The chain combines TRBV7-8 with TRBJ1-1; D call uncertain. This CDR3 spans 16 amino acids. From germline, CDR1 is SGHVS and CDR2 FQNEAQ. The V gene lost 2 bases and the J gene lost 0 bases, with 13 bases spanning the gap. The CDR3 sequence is CASSLSRSAMNTEAFF. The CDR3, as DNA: TGTGCCAGCAGCTTAAGTCGCAGCGCCATGAACACTGAAGCTTTCTTT.

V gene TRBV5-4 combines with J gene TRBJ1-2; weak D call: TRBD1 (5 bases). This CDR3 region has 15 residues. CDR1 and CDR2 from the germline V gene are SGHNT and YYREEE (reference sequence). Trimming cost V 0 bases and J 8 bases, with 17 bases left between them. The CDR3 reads CASSLDRGTLGGYTF. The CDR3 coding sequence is TGTGCCAGCAGCTTGGATAGGGGTACATTAGGGGGCTACACCTTC.

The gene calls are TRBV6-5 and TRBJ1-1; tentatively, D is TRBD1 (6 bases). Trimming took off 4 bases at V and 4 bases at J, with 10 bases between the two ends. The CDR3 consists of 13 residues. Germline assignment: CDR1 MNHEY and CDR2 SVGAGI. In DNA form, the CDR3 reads TGTGCCAGCAGTTCCAGGGGATTCACTGAAGCTTTCTTT. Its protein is CASSSRGFTEAFF.

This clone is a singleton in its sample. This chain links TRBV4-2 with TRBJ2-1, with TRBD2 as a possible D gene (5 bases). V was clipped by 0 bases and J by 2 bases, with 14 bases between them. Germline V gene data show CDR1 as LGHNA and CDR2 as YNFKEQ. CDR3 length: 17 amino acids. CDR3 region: CASSQDNGGGPYNEQFF. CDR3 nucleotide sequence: TGTGCCAGCAGCCAAGATAACGGTGGCGGGCCCTACAATGAGCAGTTCTTC.

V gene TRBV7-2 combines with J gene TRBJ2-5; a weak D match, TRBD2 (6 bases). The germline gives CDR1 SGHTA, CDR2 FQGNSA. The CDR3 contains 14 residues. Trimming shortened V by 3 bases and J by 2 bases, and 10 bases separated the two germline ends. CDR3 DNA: TGTGCCAGCAGCTTCCAGGGAGGTCAAGAGACCCAGTACTTC. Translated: CASSFQGGQETQYF.

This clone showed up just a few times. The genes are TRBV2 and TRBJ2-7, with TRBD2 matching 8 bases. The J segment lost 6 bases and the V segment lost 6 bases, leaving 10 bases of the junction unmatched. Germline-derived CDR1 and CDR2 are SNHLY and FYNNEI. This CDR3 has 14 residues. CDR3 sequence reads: CASRWTERGSEQYF. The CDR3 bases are TGTGCCAGCAGATGGACGGAGCGGGGGAGCGAGCAGTACTTC.

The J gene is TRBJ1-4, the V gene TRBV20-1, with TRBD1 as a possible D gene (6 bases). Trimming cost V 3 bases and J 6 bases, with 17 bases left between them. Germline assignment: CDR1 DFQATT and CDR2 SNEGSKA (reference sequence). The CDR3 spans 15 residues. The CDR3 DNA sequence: TGCAGTGCTAGTCCTAGGGGGGGGCGAGATGAAAAACTGTTTTTT. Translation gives CSASPRGGRDEKLFF.

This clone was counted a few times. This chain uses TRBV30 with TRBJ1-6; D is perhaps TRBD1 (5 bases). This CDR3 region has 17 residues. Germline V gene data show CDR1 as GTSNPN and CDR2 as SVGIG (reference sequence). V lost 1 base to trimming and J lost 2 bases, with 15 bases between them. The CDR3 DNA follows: TGTGCCTGGAGTGGGTTAATAGGGGCCGCCTATAATTCACCCCTCCACTTT. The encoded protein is CAWSGLIGAAYNSPLHF. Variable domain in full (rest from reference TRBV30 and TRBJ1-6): SQTIHQWPATLVQPVGSPLSLECTVEGTSNPNLYWYRQAAGRGLQLLFYSVGIGQISSEVPQNLSASRPQDRQFILSSKKLLLSDSGFYLCAWSGLIGAAYNSPLHFGNGTRLTVT.

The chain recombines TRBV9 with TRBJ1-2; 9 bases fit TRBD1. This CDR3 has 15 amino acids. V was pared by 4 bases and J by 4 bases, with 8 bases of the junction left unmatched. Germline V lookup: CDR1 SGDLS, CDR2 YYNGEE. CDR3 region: CASSTGTGLSYGYTF. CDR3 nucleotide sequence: TGTGCCAGCAGCACCGGGACAGGGTTGAGCTATGGCTACACCTTC.

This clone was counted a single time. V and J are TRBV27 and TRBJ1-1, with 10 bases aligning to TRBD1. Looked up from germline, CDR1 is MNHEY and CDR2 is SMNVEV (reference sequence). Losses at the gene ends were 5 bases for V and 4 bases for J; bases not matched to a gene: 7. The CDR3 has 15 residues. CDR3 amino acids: CASSVDRGQSTEAFF. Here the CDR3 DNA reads TGTGCCAGCAGTGTAGACAGGGGGCAGAGCACTGAAGCTTTCTTT.

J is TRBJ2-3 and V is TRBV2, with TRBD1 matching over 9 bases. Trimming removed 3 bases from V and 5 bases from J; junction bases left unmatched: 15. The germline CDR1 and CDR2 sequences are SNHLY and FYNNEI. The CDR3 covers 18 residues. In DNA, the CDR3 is TGTGCCAGCAGTGACCGCCCGCCGGGGGACAGGGCGGAAGATACGCAGTATTTT. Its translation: CASSDRPPGDRAEDTQYF.

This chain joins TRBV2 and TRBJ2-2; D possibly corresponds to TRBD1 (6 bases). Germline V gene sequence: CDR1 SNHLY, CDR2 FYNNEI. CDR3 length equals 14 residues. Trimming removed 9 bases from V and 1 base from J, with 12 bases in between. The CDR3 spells CASKQGQNTGELFF. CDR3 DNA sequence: TGTGCCAGTAAACAGGGTCAGAACACCGGGGAGCTGTTTTTT.

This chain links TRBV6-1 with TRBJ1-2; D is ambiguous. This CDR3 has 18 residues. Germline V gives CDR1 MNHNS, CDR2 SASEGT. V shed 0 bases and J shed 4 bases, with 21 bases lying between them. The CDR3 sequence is CASSEALHRREKLYGYTF. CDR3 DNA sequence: TGTGCCAGCAGTGAAGCGCTTCATCGGAGAGAAAAGCTCTATGGCTACACCTTC.

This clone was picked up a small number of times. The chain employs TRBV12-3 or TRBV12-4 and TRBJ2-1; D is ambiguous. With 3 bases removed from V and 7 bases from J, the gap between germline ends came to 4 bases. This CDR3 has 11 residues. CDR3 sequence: CASSFMNEQFF. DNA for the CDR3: TGTGCCAGCAGTTTCATGAATGAGCAGTTCTTC.

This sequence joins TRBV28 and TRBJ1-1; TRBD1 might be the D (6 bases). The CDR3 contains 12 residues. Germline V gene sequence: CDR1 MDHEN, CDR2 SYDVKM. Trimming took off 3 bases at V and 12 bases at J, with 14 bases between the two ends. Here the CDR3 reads CASSFLRGGTFF. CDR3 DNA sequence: TGTGCCAGCAGTTTTTTGAGGGGGGGGACTTTCTTT.

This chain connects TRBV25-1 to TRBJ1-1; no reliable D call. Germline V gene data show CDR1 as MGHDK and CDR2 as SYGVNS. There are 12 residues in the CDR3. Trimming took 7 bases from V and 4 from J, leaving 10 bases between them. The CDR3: CASNPGGTEAFF. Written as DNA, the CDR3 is TGTGCCAGCAACCCAGGTGGCACTGAAGCTTTCTTT.

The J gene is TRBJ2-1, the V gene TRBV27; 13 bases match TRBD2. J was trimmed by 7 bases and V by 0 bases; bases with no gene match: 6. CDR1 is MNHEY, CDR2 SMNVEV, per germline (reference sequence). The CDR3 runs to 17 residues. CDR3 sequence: CASSLSPTSGGGNEQFF. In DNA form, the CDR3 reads TGTGCCAGCAGTTTATCCCCTACTAGCGGGGGGGGGAATGAGCAGTTCTTC.

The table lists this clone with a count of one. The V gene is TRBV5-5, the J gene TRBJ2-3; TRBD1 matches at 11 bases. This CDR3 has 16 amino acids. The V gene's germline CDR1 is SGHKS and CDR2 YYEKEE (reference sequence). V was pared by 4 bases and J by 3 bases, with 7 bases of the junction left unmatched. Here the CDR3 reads CASSPGTGGRTDTQYF. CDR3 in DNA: TGTGCCAGCAGCCCTGGGACAGGGGGAAGGACAGATACGCAGTATTTT.

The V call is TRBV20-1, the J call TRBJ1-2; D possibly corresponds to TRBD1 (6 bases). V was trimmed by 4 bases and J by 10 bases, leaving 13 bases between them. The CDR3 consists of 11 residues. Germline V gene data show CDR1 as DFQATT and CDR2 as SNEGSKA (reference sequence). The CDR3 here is CSATTGLNYTF. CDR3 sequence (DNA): TGCAGTGCTACTACAGGGTTAAACTACACCTTC.

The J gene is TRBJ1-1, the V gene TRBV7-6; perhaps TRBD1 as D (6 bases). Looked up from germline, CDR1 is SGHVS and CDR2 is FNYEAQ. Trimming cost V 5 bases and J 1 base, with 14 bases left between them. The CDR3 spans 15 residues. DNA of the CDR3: TGTGCCAGCAGCCCTAACACAGGGTCGAACACTGAAGCTTTCTTT. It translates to CASSPNTGSNTEAFF.

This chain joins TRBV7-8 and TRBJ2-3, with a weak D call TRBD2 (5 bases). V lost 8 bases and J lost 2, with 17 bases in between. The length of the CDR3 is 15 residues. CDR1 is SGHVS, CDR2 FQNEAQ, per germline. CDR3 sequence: CASPPRGQNTDTQYF. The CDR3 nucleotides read TGTGCCAGCCCTCCCCGAGGGCAGAACACAGATACGCAGTATTTT. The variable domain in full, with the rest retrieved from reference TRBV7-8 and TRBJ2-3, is GAGVSQSPRYKVAKRGQDVALRCDPISGHVSLFWYQQALGQGPEFLTYFQNEAQLDKSGLPSDRFFAERPEGSVSTLKIQRTQQEDSAVYLCASPPRGQNTDTQYFGPGTRLTVL.

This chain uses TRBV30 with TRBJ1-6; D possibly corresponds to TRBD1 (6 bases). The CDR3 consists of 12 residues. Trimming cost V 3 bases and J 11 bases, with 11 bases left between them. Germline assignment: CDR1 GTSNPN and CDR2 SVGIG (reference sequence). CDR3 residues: CAWSRQAAPLHF. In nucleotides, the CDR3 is TGTGCCTGGAGCCGACAGGCGGCACCCCTCCACTTT. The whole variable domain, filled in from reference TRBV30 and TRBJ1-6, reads SQTIHQWPATLVQPVGSPLSLECTVEGTSNPNLYWYRQAAGRGLQLLFYSVGIGQISSEVPQNLSASRPQDRQFILSSKKLLLSDSGFYLCAWSRQAAPLHFGNGTRLTVT.